The clone carrying this T cell receptor (beta chain) turned up a few times. Its antigen is not known. This record belongs to a study of blood T cells in healthy people across ages. Study outcomes and limitations: Roughly linearly, TCR beta diversity per million T cells fell as age increased.

PCR was performed a second time for about 7 to 11 cycles using a sample-barcoded 5' primer and a J-beta primer mix. TCRdb reprocessed the 5' RACE reads with MiXCR, giving one entry per CDR3 protein. The sample lists 1.4 million or so distinct CDR3 sequences, less than 45% occurring once. V gave up 6 bases and J gave up 0 bases, with 14 bases separating them. Germline-derived CDR1 and CDR2 are MNHEY and SVGAGI. The CDR3 has 16 amino acids. The sample comprised blood. This clonotype was obtained from a young woman in good health. The J gene is TRBJ1-4, the V gene TRBV6-5, with D possibly being TRBD1 (6 bases). CDR3 DNA sequence: TGTGCCAGCAGACTAACAGGGCCCACAACTAATGAAAAACTGTTTTTT. Translated, it gives CASRLTGPTTNEKLFF.